Described below is a single TCR beta chain sequence and its context. Antigen specificity is unknown. As the CDR3 is not closed by the conserved phenylalanine or tryptophan, this likely results from a read error. This record belongs to a study of OX40 agonist ivuxolimab in advanced cancers. At the level of the study: It was ivuxolimab, an agonistic anti-OX40 (CD134) antibody, that patients were treated with. The dose of intravenous ivuxolimab that patients received every 2 weeks ranged from 0.01 to 10 mg/kg.

Study-level findings and limits: Partial responders treated at 0.1-3.0 mg/kg exhibited clonal expansion among the lowest measured.

After removal of 6 bases from V and 3 bases from J, the junction contained 4 bases not matched to a gene. Germline V gene data show CDR1 as MNHEY and CDR2 as SVGAGI. CDR3 length: 14 residues. Sequenced by immunoSEQ multiplex PCR; TCRdb stores in-frame clones only, minus some. The data show more than 65,000 clones, around 84% seen once. The TCR comes from an adult with an advanced solid tumor such as melanoma, head and neck, liver or kidney cancer. Sample: CD4+ or CD8+ T cells sorted from blood, taken in a trial of the OX40 agonist ivuxolimab. This chain joins TRBV6-5 and TRBJ2-7; 11 bases line up with TRBD1. The CDR3 is CASSPDRGRYEQYL. The CDR3 DNA reads TGTGCCAGCAGCCCGGACAGGGGGCGCTACGAGCAGTACCTC.